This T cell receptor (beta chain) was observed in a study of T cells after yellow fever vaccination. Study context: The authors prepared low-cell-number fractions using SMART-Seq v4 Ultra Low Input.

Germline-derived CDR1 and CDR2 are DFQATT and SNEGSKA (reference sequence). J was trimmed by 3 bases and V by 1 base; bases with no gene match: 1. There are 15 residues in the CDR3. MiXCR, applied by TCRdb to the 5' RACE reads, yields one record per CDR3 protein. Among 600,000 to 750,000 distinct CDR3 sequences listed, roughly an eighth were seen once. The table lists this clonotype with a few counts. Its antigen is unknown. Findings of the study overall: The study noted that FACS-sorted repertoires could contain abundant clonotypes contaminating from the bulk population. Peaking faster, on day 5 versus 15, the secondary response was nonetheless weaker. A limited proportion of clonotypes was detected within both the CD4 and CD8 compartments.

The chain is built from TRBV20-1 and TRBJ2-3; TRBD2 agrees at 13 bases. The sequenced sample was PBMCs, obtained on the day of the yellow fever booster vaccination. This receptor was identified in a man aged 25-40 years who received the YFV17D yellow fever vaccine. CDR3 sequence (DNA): TGCAGTGCTAGAGGGACTAGCGGGAGAACAGATACGCAGTATTTT. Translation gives CSARGTSGRTDTQYF.